The T cell receptor beta chain described here comes from a study of T cell changes during pregnancy in multiple sclerosis. Measured with immunoSEQ multiplex PCR; TCRdb has only the in-frame clones, and not every one. The sample contains tens of thousands of clones, approximately 93% of which appear only once. CDR1 and CDR2 from the germline V gene are SGHDN and FVKESK. Trimming left V 5 bases short and J 4 bases short, with 21 bases between. The CDR3 is made up of 17 amino acids. Source: CD8+ T cells from peripheral blood mononuclear cells, taken in the third trimester of pregnancy. The TCR originated in a female donor with multiple sclerosis, enrolled in a pregnancy study. The chain joins TRBV14 to TRBJ2-1; tentative D call: TRBD1 (5 bases). The CDR3 here is CASSSKKRRVGYNEQFF. CDR3 sequence (DNA): TGTGCCAGCAGCTCAAAAAAGCGCAGGGTGGGTTACAATGAGCAGTTCTTC.